The 23 T cell receptor beta chains reported below all come from one sample, sequenced in a study of T cell clonality in common variable immunodeficiency. Only in-frame clones appear in the TCRdb table, and some are missing; sequencing was by immunoSEQ multiplex PCR. This sample has over 55,000 clones, each found more than once. Sequencing was performed on peripheral blood mononuclear cells. All receptors derive from a person aged 18-69 years in good health.

This clone was detected many times. The CDR3 extends 3 residues past the end of the read, so its final part is completed from the germline J gene. The chain carries TRBV5-1 and TRBJ1-6; 8 nucleotides agree with TRBD1. V was clipped by 2 bases and J by 1 base; unmatched bases: 2. The V gene's germline CDR1 is SGHRS and CDR2 YFSETQ. The CDR3 is 16 residues long. Incomplete CDR3 DNA: TGCGCCAGCAGCTTACAGGGGGTATCCTATAATTCACCC. Translated: CASSLQGVSYNSP. The CDR3 as a whole reads CASSLQGVSYNSPLHF. Combining the CDR3 with reference TRBV5-1 and TRBJ1-6 gives the whole variable domain KAGVTQTPRYLIKTRGQQVTLSCSPISGHRSVSWYQQTPGQGLQFLFEYFSETQRNKGNFPGRFSGRQFSNSRSEMNVSTLELGDSALYLCASSLQGVSYNSPLHFGNGTRLTVT.

This clone was seen more than once but under ten times. The sequence runs out 3 residues before the end of the CDR3; the remainder is reconstructed from the germline J gene. The rearrangement links TRBV5-1 to TRBJ2-3; 12 nucleotides agree with TRBD2. The CDR3 covers 15 residues. From germline, CDR1 is SGHRS and CDR2 YFSETQ. V shed 4 bases and J 4 bases; nucleotides not matched to a gene: 4. The part of the CDR3 DNA that was read is TGCGCCAGCAGCGCCGGGACTAGCGGGTCAGATACG. Its protein product is CASSAGTSGSDT. The full CDR3 reads CASSAGTSGSDTQYF.

This clone was observed at least ten times. The CDR3 end falls 3 residues outside the read, so it is completed with the germline J gene. The chain joins TRBV28 to TRBJ2-5; 8 bases match TRBD2. The J segment lost 5 bases and the V segment lost 6 bases, leaving 8 bases of the junction unmatched. This CDR3 is 14 amino acids long. Germline CDR1 MDHEN, CDR2 SYDVKM. The CDR3 protein is CASRSSGSLETQYF. Incomplete CDR3 DNA: TGTGCCAGCAGATCGAGCGGGAGCCTGGAGACC. Variable domain in full (rest from reference TRBV28 and TRBJ2-5): DVKVTQSSRYLVKRTGEKVFLECVQDMDHENMFWYRQDPGLGLRLIYFSYDVKMKEKGDIPEGYSVSREKKERFSLILESASTNQTSMYLCASRSSGSLETQYFGPGTRLLVL.

The sample holds many counts of this clone. The read is 3 residues too short to cover the CDR3 end, so that end is filled in from the germline J gene. The chain recombines TRBV29-1 with TRBJ2-1; D is possibly TRBD2 (6 bases). V gave up 4 bases and J gave up 3 bases, with 13 bases separating them. Germline-derived CDR1 and CDR2 are SQVTM and ANQGSEA. This CDR3 has 14 residues. The sequenced CDR3 bases are TGCAGCGTTGCTTCCACTAGCAGCTACAATGAG. It specifies CSVASTSSYNE. In full, the CDR3 reads CSVASTSSYNEQFF.

This clone was found many times. The read finishes 3 residues shy of the CDR3 end, and the germline J gene is used to complete it. V is TRBV19 and J is TRBJ2-3; D gene unclear. Trimming pared 0 bases from V and 2 bases from J, leaving 9 bases between. Germline CDR1 and CDR2: LNHDA and SQIVND (reference sequence). The CDR3 contains 15 residues. The sequenced part of the CDR3 DNA is TGTGCCAGTAGTATAGATAACAGCATCACAGATACG. Its protein is CASSIDNSITDT. The full-length CDR3 reads as CASSIDNSITDTQYF.

In this sample, this clone turned up many times. With the read ending 3 residues before the CDR3 end, the germline J gene is used to fill in that end. The chain employs TRBV19 and TRBJ2-6; D is tentatively TRBD1 or TRBD2 (5 bases each). The V end was cut by 5 bases, the J end by 2 bases, with 25 bases between. Germline loops: CDR1 LNHDA, CDR2 SQIVND (reference sequence). CDR3 length: 20 residues. This chain's CDR3 is CASSEGPERGLDPGANVLTF. The CDR3 DNA, read in part, is TGTGCCAGTAGTGAGGGGCCAGAAAGGGGCTTGGACCCTGGGGCCAACGTC.

At least ten counts were recorded for this clone. The observed sequence ends 3 residues before the CDR3 terminus, with the missing tail filled in from the germline J gene. The V gene is TRBV30, the J gene TRBJ1-1, with a tentative D call TRBD1 (6 bases). Germline lookup yields CDR1 GTSNPN and CDR2 SVGIG (reference sequence). The germline V and J ends were trimmed by 3 bases and 1 base, with 9 bases remaining between them. The CDR3 is 13 amino acids. CDR3 DNA, as far as it was read: TGTGCCTGGAGGGGGGCATCGAACACTGAA. It is translated as CAWRGASNTE. The entire CDR3 reads CAWRGASNTEAFF.

Many counts were recorded for this clone. The missing CDR3 end, 3 residues past where the read stops, is filled in from the germline J gene. The genes are TRBV5-4 and TRBJ2-5; 11 positions match TRBD2. Germline CDR1 is SGHNT and CDR2 is YYREEE (reference sequence). V lost 5 bases and J lost 4; bases outside the gene matches: 4. This CDR3 has 14 residues. The CDR3 DNA, read in part, is TGTGCCAGCAGGGACGGACTAGCGGGAGAGACC. This encodes CASRDGLAGET. The complete CDR3 protein is CASRDGLAGETQYF.

This clone has a count of ten or more. CDR3 bases read: TGTGCCTGGGCCGGGACAGGGGGCCCGAATGAG. This sequence encodes CAWAGTGGPNE. The whole CDR3 reads CAWAGTGGPNEQFF. The chain employs TRBV30 and TRBJ2-1, with 12 nucleotides matching TRBD1. The CDR3 end is not reached by the read, which stops 3 residues before it; the germline J gene fills it in. This CDR3 is built from 14 residues. CDR1 is GTSNPN, CDR2 SVGIG, per germline (reference sequence). V shed 5 bases and J 7 bases; nucleotides not matched to a gene: 6.

This clone was observed many times. The read ends 3 residues shy of where the CDR3 ends; the end is completed using the germline J gene. The chain carries TRBV7-2 and TRBJ1-2; TRBD1 is a possible D gene (5 bases). The CDR3 extends over 14 amino acids. Germline assignment: CDR1 SGHTA and CDR2 FQGNSA. V was trimmed by 4 bases and J by 6 bases, leaving 15 bases between them. This CDR3 is CASSSYGGEDGYTF. The DNA read from the CDR3 is TGTGCCAGCAGCTCCTACGGGGGTGAGGATGGC. Looking up the rest from reference TRBV7-2 and TRBJ1-2 gives the full variable domain: GAGVSQSPSNKVTEKGKDVELRCDPISGHTALYWYRQSLGQGLEFLIYFQGNSAPDKSGLPSDRFSAERTGGSVSTLTIQRTQQEDSAVYLCASSSYGGEDGYTFGSGTRLTVV.

This clone was picked up many times. The CDR3 end falls 3 residues outside the read, so it is completed with the germline J gene. The chain links TRBV20-1 to TRBJ2-1, with 10 positions matching TRBD2. V shed 6 bases, J shed 5 bases, and the junction held 10 bases outside the gene matches. Germline V gene sequence: CDR1 DFQATT, CDR2 SNEGSKA (reference sequence). This CDR3 is 15 amino acids long. Partial CDR3 DNA: TGCAGTGCAACCGAAGCGGGAGGGCCCCACAATGAG. Translating gives CSATEAGGPHNE. The full CDR3 is CSATEAGGPHNEQFF.

Comments on this clone: The observed sequence ends 3 residues before the CDR3 terminus, with the missing tail filled in from the germline J gene. The chain is built from TRBV6-1 and TRBJ1-1; the D is unclear. The germline V gene encodes CDR1 MNHNS and CDR2 SASEGT. The CDR3 is made up of 11 amino acids. CDR3 region: CASSVGNGAFF. The part of the CDR3 DNA that was read is TGTGCCAGCAGTGTTGGTAACGGA.

The sample holds many counts of this clone. Sequencing ends 3 residues short of the CDR3 end; the germline J gene provides the rest. The rearrangement joins TRBV9 to TRBJ1-2; 7 bases are shared with TRBD1. The CDR3 contains 15 residues. The J segment lost 4 bases and the V segment lost 3 bases, leaving 9 bases of the junction unmatched. Germline V gives CDR1 SGDLS, CDR2 YYNGEE. CDR3 residues: CASSGNRGGGYGYTF. Partial CDR3 DNA: TGTGCCAGCAGCGGCAACAGGGGAGGAGGCTATGGC. The whole variable domain, filled in from reference TRBV9 and TRBJ1-2, reads DSGVTQTPKHLITATGQRVTLRCSPRSGDLSVYWYQQSLDQGLQFLIQYYNGEERAKGNILERFSAQQFPDLHSELNLSSLELGDSALYFCASSGNRGGGYGYTFGSGTRLTVV.

This clone was counted ten times or more. The DNA ends 3 residues before the CDR3 does, and the rest of the CDR3 is filled in from the germline J gene. V usage is TRBV20-1 and J usage is TRBJ2-7; TRBD2 agrees at 10 bases. Germline CDR1 is DFQATT and CDR2 is SNEGSKA (reference sequence). The CDR3 is made up of 14 amino acids. With 6 bases clipped from V and 1 base from J, the junction kept 6 bases outside the gene matches. The CDR3 is CSAEGTSESYEQYF. CDR3 bases read: TGCAGTGCCGAAGGGACTAGCGAATCCTACGAG.

This clone came up many times. The read ends 3 residues before the CDR3 terminus; that terminus is restored from the germline J gene. The J gene is TRBJ1-2, the V gene TRBV6-2 or TRBV6-3; D might be TRBD1 (5 bases). In germline, CDR1 is MNHEY, CDR2 SVGEGT. V was clipped by 2 bases and J by 0 bases, with 7 bases between them. The CDR3 runs to 14 residues. The sequenced part of the CDR3 DNA is TGTGCCAGCAGTTACGGGGCTTCTAACTATGGC. Translated: CASSYGASNYG. The complete CDR3 protein is CASSYGASNYGYTF.

There are many counts of this clone. The DNA ends 3 residues before the CDR3 does, and the rest of the CDR3 is filled in from the germline J gene. This chain uses TRBV2 with TRBJ2-7; TRBD2 matches at 8 bases. This CDR3 region has 14 residues. Germline lookup yields CDR1 SNHLY and CDR2 FYNNEI. V lost 1 base to trimming and J lost 3 bases; unmatched junction nucleotides: 2. The CDR3: CASSEVGLGYEQYF. The CDR3 bases that were read are TGTGCCAGCAGTGAAGTGGGACTAGGCTACGAG.

This clone has ten or more counts. The read ends 3 residues early relative to the CDR3; the germline J gene fills the gap. The chain combines TRBV7-2 with TRBJ2-3; TRBD2 aligns across 7 bases. The CDR3 is 15 residues long. Unmatched junction bases numbered 0, after V lost 0 bases and J lost 0 bases. The germline CDR1 and CDR2 sequences are SGHTA and FQGNSA. The sequenced part of the CDR3 DNA is TGTGCCAGCAGCTTAGCTAGCGGGAGCACAGATACG. This translates into CASSLASGSTDT. In full, the CDR3 is CASSLASGSTDTQYF.

This clone has ten or more counts. The read stops 3 residues short of the end of the CDR3; the missing end is completed from the germline J gene. The chain carries TRBV5-4 and TRBJ2-1; a weak D match, TRBD2 (7 bases). This CDR3 comprises 15 residues. V was trimmed by 6 bases and J by 4 bases, leaving 17 bases between them. The germline CDR1 and CDR2 sequences are SGHNT and YYREEE (reference sequence). Incomplete CDR3 DNA: TGTGCCAGCACCCTGCAGGGGAGGGCGTACAATGAG. It translates to CASTLQGRAYNE. The CDR3 in full is CASTLQGRAYNEQFF.

There are many counts of this clone. The read falls 3 residues short of the CDR3 end, and the missing part is taken from the germline J gene. The chain employs TRBV18 and TRBJ2-3; TRBD2 aligns across 9 bases. CDR1 KGHSH and CDR2 LQKENI come from the germline V gene. The CDR3 contains 15 residues. Trimming took 3 bases from V and 2 from J; bases not matched to a gene: 3. The CDR3 bases that were read are TGTGCCAGCTCACCGACTAGCGGAGCCACAGATACG. Translation: CASSPTSGATDT. The entire CDR3 is CASSPTSGATDTQYF.

This clone was seen many times. Read sequence stops 3 residues before the CDR3 end, and the germline J gene provides the missing end. This sequence joins TRBV20-1 and TRBJ2-1; 7 bases are a match to TRBD2. In germline, CDR1 is DFQATT, CDR2 SNEGSKA (reference sequence). The CDR3 runs 16 residues. Trimming at V came to 0 bases and at J to 4 bases, leaving 9 bases not matched to a gene. CDR3 sequence reads: CSARDLGGGRYNEQFF. The sequenced part of the CDR3 DNA is TGCAGTGCTAGAGATCTGGGGGGAGGGAGATACAATGAG.

This clone was detected many times. One end of the junction is discordant with germline, which a read error may explain. The CDR3 end is not reached by the read, which stops 3 residues before it; the germline J gene fills it in. This sequence joins TRBV4-2 and TRBJ2-2, with a possible D match to TRBD1 (5 bases). Germline V lookup: CDR1 LGHNA, CDR2 YNFKEQ. The length of the CDR3 is 12 residues. The CDR3 reads CASSRVTGELFF. CDR3 DNA (partial): TGCGCCAGCAGCAGGGTCACCGGGGAG.

This clone was recorded many times. The read ends 3 residues shy of where the CDR3 ends; the end is completed using the germline J gene. This chain connects TRBV5-1 to TRBJ2-1; 7 nucleotides align to TRBD2. CDR3 size: 16 residues. Germline V CDR1 and CDR2: SGHRS, YFSETQ. After removal of 0 bases from V and 2 bases from J, the junction contained 5 bases not matched to a gene. CDR3 DNA (partial): TGCGCCAGCAGCTTGGACCTAGCGGCTACCTACAATGAG. It translates to CASSLDLAATYNE. The CDR3, in full, reads CASSLDLAATYNEQFF. The full variable domain, with the rest looked up from reference TRBV5-1 and TRBJ2-1, is KAGVTQTPRYLIKTRGQQVTLSCSPISGHRSVSWYQQTPGQGLQFLFEYFSETQRNKGNFPGRFSGRQFSNSRSEMNVSTLELGDSALYLCASSLDLAATYNEQFFGPGTRLTVL.

This clone was seen ten or more times. The CDR3 goes on 3 residues after the read ends, and that part is filled in from the germline J gene. The V gene is TRBV20-1, the J gene TRBJ2-7, with D possibly being TRBD1 (5 bases). Germline lookup yields CDR1 DFQATT and CDR2 SNEGSKA (reference sequence). V was trimmed by 3 bases and J by 3 bases, leaving 21 bases between them. There are 16 residues in the CDR3. CDR3 DNA, as far as it was read: TGCAGTGCTAGTAAGCTGGGTTACATCAGGGACTACGAG. As protein: CSASKLGYIRDYE. Given in full, the CDR3 is CSASKLGYIRDYEQYF.